Below, 19 T cell receptor beta chains from the same sample are listed, as sequenced in a study of blood T cell repertoires in COVID-19. TCRdb's copy holds only in-frame clones and misses some; the assay was immunoSEQ multiplex PCR. The data contain 15,000 to 20,000 clones, 88% of them singletons. Sequenced: peripheral blood. All receptors come from a man aged 35 to 55 with active COVID-19.

The V call is TRBV10-3, the J call TRBJ1-6, with a possible D match to TRBD1 (6 bases). CDR3 length: 13 amino acids. Germline V CDR1 and CDR2: ENHRY, SYGVKD. The ends were cut back, 6 bases at V and 7 bases at J, with 10 bases in the middle. The CDR3 loop is CAISRDINSPLHF. The CDR3 DNA reads as TGTGCCATCAGCCGGGACATCAATTCACCCCTCCACTTT.

This chain connects TRBV10-2 to TRBJ2-7; D is perhaps TRBD1 (6 bases). The germline V gene encodes CDR1 WSHSY and CDR2 SAAADI. This CDR3 is built from 14 residues. V was pared by 2 bases and J by 2 bases, with 10 bases between. In DNA, the CDR3 is TGCGCCAGCAGTGAGGACAGGCCTACCTACGAGCAGTACTTC. Amino acids: CASSEDRPTYEQYF.

V is TRBV28 and J is TRBJ1-2, with D unresolved. The CDR3 contains 10 residues. Germline CDR1 is MDHEN and CDR2 is SYDVKM. Trimming removed 8 bases from V and 6 bases from J, with 7 bases in between. CDR3 protein: CASGRDGYTF. DNA of the CDR3: TGTGCCAGCGGCCGGGATGGCTACACCTTC.

The V and J genes are TRBV13 and TRBJ2-7, with D perhaps TRBD2 (5 bases). Germline CDR1 reads PRHDT; CDR2 reads FYEKMQ (reference sequence). This CDR3 is built from 14 residues. Trimming shortened V by 3 bases and J by 5 bases, and 14 bases separated the two germline ends. CDR3 residues: CASSFIEGLNEQYF. The CDR3 DNA is TGTGCCAGCAGCTTCATCGAGGGTCTCAACGAGCAGTACTTC.

This chain links TRBV7-9 with TRBJ1-3; D might be TRBD1 (6 bases). The CDR3 contains 15 residues. The V gene lost 6 bases and the J gene lost 4 bases, with 16 bases spanning the gap. CDR1 and CDR2 from the germline V gene are SEHNR and FQNEAQ (reference sequence). The CDR3: CASSLQAGTGNTIYF. Here the CDR3 DNA reads TGTGCCAGCAGTCTACAGGCAGGGACAGGAAACACCATATATTTT.

V is TRBV19 and J is TRBJ1-1, with D unresolved. The CDR3 runs 15 residues. The V and J ends lost 4 bases and 1 base respectively, with 13 bases between them. Germline V gene data show CDR1 as LNHDA and CDR2 as SQIVND (reference sequence). The CDR3 region is CASSSKPGGNTEAFF. CDR3 nucleotides: TGTGCCAGTAGTAGTAAGCCGGGTGGGAACACTGAAGCTTTCTTT.

The genes are TRBV27 and TRBJ2-1; TRBD2 matches 10 bases. The CDR3 has 17 amino acids. Unmatched junction bases numbered 3, after V lost 1 base and J lost 0 bases. Germline V gives CDR1 MNHEY, CDR2 SMNVEV (reference sequence). CDR3 in amino acids: CASSLWASGSSYNEQFF. The DNA of the CDR3 is TGTGCCAGCAGTTTATGGGCTAGCGGGAGCTCCTACAATGAGCAGTTCTTC.

The chain has TRBV10-2 and TRBJ2-5, with 9 bases aligning to TRBD2. Germline V gene lookup returns CDR1 WSHSY and CDR2 SAAADI. Germline trimming cut 10 bases from V and 3 bases from J; bases unmatched to any gene: 9. CDR3 size: 14 residues. The CDR3 nucleotides are TGCGCCACGTTGGGGCTAGCGGGAAAAGAGACCCAGTACTTC. The encoded protein is CATLGLAGKETQYF.

The rearrangement links TRBV4-3 to TRBJ1-5; the D is unclear. Trimming stripped 1 base from V and 4 bases from J, with 5 bases between. Germline assignment: CDR1 LGHNA and CDR2 YSLEER. The CDR3 consists of 13 residues. CDR3 DNA sequence: TGCGCCAGCAGCCAAGCCCTAAATCAGCCCCAGCATTTT. Amino acids: CASSQALNQPQHF.

The sample holds one count of this clone. The V and J genes are TRBV9 and TRBJ2-7, with 11 bases that match TRBD1. Germline CDR1 SGDLS, CDR2 YYNGEE. The CDR3 extends over 16 amino acids. V lost 1 base and J lost 5; bases outside the gene matches: 8. Here the CDR3 reads CASSVNWDRGDHEQYF. For the CDR3, the DNA is TGTGCCAGCAGCGTAAATTGGGACAGGGGGGACCACGAGCAGTACTTC.

The CDR3 is CASSPTEYNEQFF. The CDR3 DNA is TGTGCCAGTAGCCCGACAGAGTACAATGAGCAGTTCTTC. The chain employs TRBV19 and TRBJ2-1; weak D call: TRBD1 (5 bases). The germline gives CDR1 LNHDA, CDR2 SQIVND (reference sequence). This CDR3 has 13 amino acids. The germline V and J ends were trimmed by 6 bases and 4 bases, with 10 bases remaining between them. Complete variable domain (other parts from reference TRBV19 and TRBJ2-1): DGGITQSPKYLFRKEGQNVTLSCEQNLNHDAMYWYRQDPGQGLRLIYYSQIVNDFQKGDIAEGYSVSREKKESFPLTVTSAQKNPTAFYLCASSPTEYNEQFFGPGTRLTVL.

The chain combines TRBV7-9 with TRBJ1-1; 7 bases line up with TRBD1. This CDR3 comprises 15 residues. Germline V gene data show CDR1 as SEHNR and CDR2 as FQNEAQ (reference sequence). Trimming removed 6 bases from V and 2 bases from J; junction bases left unmatched: 9. CDR3 in amino acids: CASSSTGQSNTEAFF. CDR3 in DNA: TGTGCCAGCAGTTCAACGGGACAGTCCAACACTGAAGCTTTCTTT.

The chain links TRBV7-2 to TRBJ1-4, with a tentative D call TRBD1 (6 bases). Deletions cut 5 bases from V and 11 bases from J, with 24 bases between. Germline assignment: CDR1 SGHTA and CDR2 FQGNSA. CDR3 length: 16 amino acids. The CDR3 nucleotides read TGTGCCAGCAGCATTAGCTCGGGGCCAGGGGAGGGGAAACTGTTTTTT. This translates into CASSISSGPGEGKLFF.

The rearrangement uses TRBV7-2 and TRBJ2-1; D gene uncertain. From germline, CDR1 is SGHTA and CDR2 FQGNSA. The CDR3 contains 16 residues. V gave up 5 bases and J gave up 0 bases, with 14 bases separating them. CDR3 sequence: CASSPLGFNSYNEQFF. The CDR3 nucleotides read TGTGCCAGCAGCCCTCTAGGATTCAACTCCTACAATGAGCAGTTCTTC. The complete variable domain, with remaining parts taken from reference TRBV7-2 and TRBJ2-1, reads GAGVSQSPSNKVTEKGKDVELRCDPISGHTALYWYRQSLGQGLEFLIYFQGNSAPDKSGLPSDRFSAERTGGSVSTLTIQRTQQEDSAVYLCASSPLGFNSYNEQFFGPGTRLTVL.

The chain joins TRBV29-1 to TRBJ2-1; 9 bases line up with TRBD2. The CDR3 totals 15 residues. After removal of 4 bases from V and 10 bases from J, the junction contained 14 bases not matched to a gene. Looked up from germline, CDR1 is SQVTM and CDR2 is ANQGSEA. CDR3 in amino acids: CSVGLRLAGVREQFF. The CDR3 DNA sequence: TGCAGCGTTGGTTTACGGTTAGCGGGAGTCCGGGAGCAGTTCTTC.

This rearrangement joins TRBV5-4 to TRBJ1-1; no reliable D call. V lost 5 bases to trimming and J lost 4 bases, with 18 bases between them. The CDR3 spans 15 residues. The germline V gene encodes CDR1 SGHNT and CDR2 YYREEE (reference sequence). CDR3 protein: CASSSEQKLATEAFF. The CDR3 DNA is TGTGCCAGCAGTTCTGAACAGAAGTTGGCCACTGAAGCTTTCTTT. Based on the CDR3 plus reference TRBV5-4 and TRBJ1-1, the full variable domain is ETGVTQSPTHLIKTRGQQVTLRCSSQSGHNTVSWYQQALGQGPQFIFQYYREEENGRGNFPPRFSGLQFPNYSSELNVNALELDDSALYLCASSSEQKLATEAFFGQGTRLTVV.

V gene TRBV5-5 combines with J gene TRBJ2-2; the D gene is possibly TRBD1 (5 bases). The V end lost 4 bases, the J end lost 7 bases, and 23 bases lay between the germline ends. In germline, CDR1 is SGHKS, CDR2 YYEKEE (reference sequence). The CDR3 loop spans 17 amino acids. CDR3 DNA: TGTGCCAGCAGCCCATCACCTGGGGCAGCTTCTGTCGGGGAGCTGTTTTTT. Protein sequence: CASSPSPGAASVGELFF.

This clone was detected a few times. The CDR3 protein is CASSYKIPEIAGNTIYF. The CDR3 coding sequence is TGTGCCAGCAGTTACAAAATTCCAGAAATCGCCGGAAACACCATATATTTT. J is TRBJ1-3 and V is TRBV6-2 or TRBV6-3; D unclear. Germline lookup yields CDR1 MNHEY and CDR2 SVGEGT. With 2 bases removed from V and 4 bases from J, the gap between germline ends came to 18 bases. The CDR3 runs 17 residues.

This clone was seen only once. The V call is TRBV13, the J call TRBJ2-5; 8 nucleotides match TRBD1. Trimming cost V 4 bases and J 7 bases; bases outside gene matches: 8. Germline lookup yields CDR1 PRHDT and CDR2 FYEKMQ (reference sequence). This CDR3 comprises 14 residues. The CDR3 reads CASSSGTGSPTQYF. CDR3 coding DNA: TGTGCCAGCAGCTCTGGGACAGGCAGTCCGACCCAGTACTTC.